The clone carrying this T cell receptor beta chain has ten or more counts. These data originate in a study of identical twins. Each CDR3 protein is one row after TCRdb ran MiXCR on the 5' RACE reads. The sample has a few hundred thousand distinct CDR3 sequences; roughly 9% are singletons. V lost 0 bases, J lost 4 bases, and 10 bases lay in between. The CDR3 runs to 14 residues. The germline V gene encodes CDR1 SGHRS and CDR2 YFSETQ. These same records also appear under a second study, on yellow fever vaccine responses in identical twins.

Input material: CD8+ T cells sorted from blood. This clonotype was obtained from a woman between 18 and 29 years old in good health. This chain uses TRBV5-1 with TRBJ1-2, with a tentative D call TRBD1 (5 bases). The CDR3 spells CASSLGGVGYGYTF. In nucleotides, the CDR3 is TGCGCCAGCAGCTTGGGGGGCGTGGGCTATGGCTACACCTTC.